The sequence of this TCR beta chain was determined in a study of patients and donors after allogeneic stem cell transplantation. TCRdb passed the RT-PCR reads through MiXCR, listing each CDR3 protein once. The sample carries roughly 880,000 distinct CDR3 sequences, approximately 19% recorded once. Germline loops: CDR1 DFQATT, CDR2 SNEGSKA (reference sequence). Deletions cut 8 bases from V and 0 bases from J, with 18 bases between. The CDR3 sequence is 15 residues long. The chain carries TRBV20-1 and TRBJ2-3; perhaps D is TRBD1 or TRBD2 (5 bases each). Sequenced sample: blood, either unsorted or a sorted T cell fraction (not recorded which). The TCR comes from a human donor who was either an allogeneic HSCT recipient or a stem cell or donor lymphocyte infusion donor (not recorded which). It is not recorded whose cells these are; they may come from a transplant donor. The CDR3 DNA is TGCAGTACAGGATCCCGGGGCTCAAGCACAGATACGCAGTATTTT. Residues: CSTGSRGSSTDTQYF.